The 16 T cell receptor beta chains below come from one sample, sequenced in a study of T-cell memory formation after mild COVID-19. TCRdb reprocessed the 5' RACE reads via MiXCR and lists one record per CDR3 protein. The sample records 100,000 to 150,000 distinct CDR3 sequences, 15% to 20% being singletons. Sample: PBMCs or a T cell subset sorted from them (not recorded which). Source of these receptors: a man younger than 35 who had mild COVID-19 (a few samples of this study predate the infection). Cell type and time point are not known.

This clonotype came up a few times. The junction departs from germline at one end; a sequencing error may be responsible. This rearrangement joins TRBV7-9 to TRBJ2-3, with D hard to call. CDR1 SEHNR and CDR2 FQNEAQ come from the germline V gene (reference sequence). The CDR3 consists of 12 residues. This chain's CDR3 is CASSPRTNTQYF. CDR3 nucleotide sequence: TGTGCCAGCAGCCCCCGCACAAATACGCAGTATTTT.

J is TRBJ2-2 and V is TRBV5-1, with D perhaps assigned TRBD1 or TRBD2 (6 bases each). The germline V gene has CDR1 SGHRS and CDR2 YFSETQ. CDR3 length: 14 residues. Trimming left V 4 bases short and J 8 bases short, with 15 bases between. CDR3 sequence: CASSQGTQGGELFF. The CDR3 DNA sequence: TGCGCCAGCAGCCAGGGGACTCAGGGGGGGGAGCTGTTTTTT.

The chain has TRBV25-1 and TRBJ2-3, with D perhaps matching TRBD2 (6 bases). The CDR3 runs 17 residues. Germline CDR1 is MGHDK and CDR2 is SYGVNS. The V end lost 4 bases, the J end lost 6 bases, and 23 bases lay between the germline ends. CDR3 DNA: TGTGCCAGCAGTGCTTTGGCAGGGAGGTATGTTTTGGATACGCAGTATTTT. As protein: CASSALAGRYVLDTQYF.

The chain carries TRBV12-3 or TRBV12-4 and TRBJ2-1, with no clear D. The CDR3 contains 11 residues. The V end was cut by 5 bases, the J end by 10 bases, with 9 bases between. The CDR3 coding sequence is TGTGCCAGCAGTCCGTGGCGGGAGCAGTTCTTC. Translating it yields CASSPWREQFF.

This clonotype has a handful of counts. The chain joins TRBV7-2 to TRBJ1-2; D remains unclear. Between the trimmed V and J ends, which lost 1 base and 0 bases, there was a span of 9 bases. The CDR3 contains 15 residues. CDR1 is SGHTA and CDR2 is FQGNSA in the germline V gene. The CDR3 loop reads CASSLVVLANYGYTF. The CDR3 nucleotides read TGTGCCAGCAGCTTAGTCGTATTGGCTAACTATGGCTACACCTTC.

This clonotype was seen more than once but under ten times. CDR3 bases: TGTGCCAGCACACCGGACAGGGGGACCTACAATGAGCAGTTCTTC. Its translation is CASTPDRGTYNEQFF. The gene calls are TRBV2 and TRBJ2-1, with TRBD1 matching 10 bases. There are 15 residues in the CDR3. Per the germline V gene, CDR1 is SNHLY and CDR2 is FYNNEI. V lost 7 bases, J lost 2 bases, and 5 bases stayed unmatched.

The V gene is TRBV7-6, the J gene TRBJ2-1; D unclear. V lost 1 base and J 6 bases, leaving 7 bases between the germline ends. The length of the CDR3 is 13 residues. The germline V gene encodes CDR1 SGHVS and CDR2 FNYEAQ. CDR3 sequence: CASSLGASNEQFF. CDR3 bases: TGTGCCAGCAGCTTAGGAGCTAGCAATGAGCAGTTCTTC. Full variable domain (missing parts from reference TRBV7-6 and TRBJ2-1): GAGVSQSPRYKVTKRGQDVALRCDPISGHVSLYWYRQALGQGPEFLTYFNYEAQQDKSGLPNDRFSAERPEGSISTLTIQRTEQRDSAMYRCASSLGASNEQFFGPGTRLTVL.

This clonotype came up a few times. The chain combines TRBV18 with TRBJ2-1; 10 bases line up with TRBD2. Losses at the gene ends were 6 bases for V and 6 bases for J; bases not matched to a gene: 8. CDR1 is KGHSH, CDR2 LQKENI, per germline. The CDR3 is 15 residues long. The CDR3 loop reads CASSQSGGAANEQFF. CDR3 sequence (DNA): TGTGCCAGCTCCCAAAGCGGGGGGGCCGCCAATGAGCAGTTCTTC.

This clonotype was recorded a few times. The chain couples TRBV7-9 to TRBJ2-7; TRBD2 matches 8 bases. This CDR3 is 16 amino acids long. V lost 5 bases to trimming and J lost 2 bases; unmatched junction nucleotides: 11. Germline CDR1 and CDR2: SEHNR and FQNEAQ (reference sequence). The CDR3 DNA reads TGTGCCAGCAGCCGCAAAGGCACTAGCGGCGCCTACGAGCAGTACTTC. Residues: CASSRKGTSGAYEQYF.

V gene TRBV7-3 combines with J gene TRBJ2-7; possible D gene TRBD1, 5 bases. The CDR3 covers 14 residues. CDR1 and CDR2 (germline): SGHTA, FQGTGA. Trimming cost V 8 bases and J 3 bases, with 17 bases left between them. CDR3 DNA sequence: TGTGCCAGCTCCCCCCCGGGCCAGGGCTACGAGCAGTACGTC. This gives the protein CASSPPGQGYEQYV.

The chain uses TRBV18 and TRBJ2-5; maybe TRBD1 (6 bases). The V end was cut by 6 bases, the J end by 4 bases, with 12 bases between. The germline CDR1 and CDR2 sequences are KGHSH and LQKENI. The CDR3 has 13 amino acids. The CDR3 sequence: CASSRTELETQYF. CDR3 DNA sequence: TGTGCCAGCTCGCGGACAGAGCTAGAGACCCAGTACTTC.

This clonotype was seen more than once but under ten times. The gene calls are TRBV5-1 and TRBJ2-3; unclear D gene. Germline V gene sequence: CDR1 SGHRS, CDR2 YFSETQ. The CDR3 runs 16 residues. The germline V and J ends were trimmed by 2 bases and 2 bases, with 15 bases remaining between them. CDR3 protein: CASSFGGLSFTDTQYF. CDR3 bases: TGCGCCAGCAGCTTTGGCGGTCTTAGCTTCACAGATACGCAGTATTTT.

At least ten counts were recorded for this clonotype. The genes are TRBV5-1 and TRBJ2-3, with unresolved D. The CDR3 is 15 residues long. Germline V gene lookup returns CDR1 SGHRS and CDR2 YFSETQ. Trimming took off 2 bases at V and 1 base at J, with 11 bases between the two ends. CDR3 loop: CASSFPEPGTDTQYF. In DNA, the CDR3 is TGCGCCAGCAGCTTTCCAGAGCCCGGCACAGATACGCAGTATTTT.

In nucleotides, the CDR3 is TGTGCCAGCAGCGGTATGGGGCAGTTCTTC. This sequence encodes CASSGMGQFF. The chain is built from TRBV12-3 or TRBV12-4 and TRBJ2-1, with D uncertain. The CDR3 has 10 amino acids. Trimming stripped 6 bases from V and 12 bases from J, with 9 bases between.

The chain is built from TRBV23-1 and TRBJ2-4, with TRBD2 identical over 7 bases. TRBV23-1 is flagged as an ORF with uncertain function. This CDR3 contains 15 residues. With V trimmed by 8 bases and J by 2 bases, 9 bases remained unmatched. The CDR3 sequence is CASSPGGRTKNIQYF. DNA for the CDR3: TGCGCCAGCTCCCCGGGGGGACGGACCAAAAACATTCAGTACTTC.

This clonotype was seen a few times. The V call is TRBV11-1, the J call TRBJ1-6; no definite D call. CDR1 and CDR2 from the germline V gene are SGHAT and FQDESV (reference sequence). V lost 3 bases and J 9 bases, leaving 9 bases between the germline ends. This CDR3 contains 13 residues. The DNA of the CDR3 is TGTGCCAGCAGCTTCGTATCAGGTTCACCCCTCCACTTT. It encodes CASSFVSGSPLHF. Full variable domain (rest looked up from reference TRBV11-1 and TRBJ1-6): EAEVAQSPRYKITEKSQAVAFWCDPISGHATLYWYRQILGQGPELLVQFQDESVVDDSQLPKDRFSAERLKGVDSTLKIQPAELGDSAMYLCASSFVSGSPLHFGNGTRLTVT.